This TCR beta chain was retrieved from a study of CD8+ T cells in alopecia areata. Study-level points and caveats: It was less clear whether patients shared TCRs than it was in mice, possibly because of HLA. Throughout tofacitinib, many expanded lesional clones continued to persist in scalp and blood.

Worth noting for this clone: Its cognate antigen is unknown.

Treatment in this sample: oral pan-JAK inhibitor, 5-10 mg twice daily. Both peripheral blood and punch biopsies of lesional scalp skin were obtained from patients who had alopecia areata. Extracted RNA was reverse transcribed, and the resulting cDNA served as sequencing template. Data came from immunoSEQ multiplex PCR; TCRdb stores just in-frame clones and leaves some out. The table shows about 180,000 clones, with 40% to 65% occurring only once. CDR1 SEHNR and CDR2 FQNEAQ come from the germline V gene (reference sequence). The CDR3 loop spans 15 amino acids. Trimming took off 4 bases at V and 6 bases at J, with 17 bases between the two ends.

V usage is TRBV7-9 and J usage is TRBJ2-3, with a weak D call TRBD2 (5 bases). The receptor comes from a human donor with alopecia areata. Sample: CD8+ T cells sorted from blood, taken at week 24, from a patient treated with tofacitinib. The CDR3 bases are TGTGCCAGCAGCTCGGGAAGGGAAAAGGGTGATACGCAGTATTTT. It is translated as CASSSGREKGDTQYF. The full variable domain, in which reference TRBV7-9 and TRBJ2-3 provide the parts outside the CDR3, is DTGVSQNPRHKITKRGQNVTFRCDPISEHNRLYWYRQTLGQGPEFLTYFQNEAQLEKSRLLSDRFSAERPKGSFSTLEIQRTEQGDSAMYLCASSSGREKGDTQYFGPGTRLTVL.